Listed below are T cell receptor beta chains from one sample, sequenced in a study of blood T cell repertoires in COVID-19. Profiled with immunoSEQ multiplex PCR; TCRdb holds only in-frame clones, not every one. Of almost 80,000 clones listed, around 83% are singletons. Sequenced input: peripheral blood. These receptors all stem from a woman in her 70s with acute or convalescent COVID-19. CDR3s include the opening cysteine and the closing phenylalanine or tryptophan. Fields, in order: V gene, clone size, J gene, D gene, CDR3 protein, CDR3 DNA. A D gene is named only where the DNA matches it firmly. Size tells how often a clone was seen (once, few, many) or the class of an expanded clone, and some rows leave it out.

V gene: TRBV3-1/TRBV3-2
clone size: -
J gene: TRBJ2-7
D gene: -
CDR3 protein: CASSQARGYEQYF
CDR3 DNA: TGTGCCAGCAGCCAAGCGCGGGGTTACGAGCAGTACTTC

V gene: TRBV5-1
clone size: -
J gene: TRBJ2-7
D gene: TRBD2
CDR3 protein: CASSLESGRAHEQYF
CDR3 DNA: TGCGCCAGCAGCTTGGAGAGCGGGAGGGCCCACGAGCAGTACTTC

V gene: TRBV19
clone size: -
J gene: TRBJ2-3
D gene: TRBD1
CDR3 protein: CASSPYTGVEDTQYF
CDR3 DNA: TGTGCCAGTAGTCCGTACACAGGGGTGGAGGATACGCAGTATTTT

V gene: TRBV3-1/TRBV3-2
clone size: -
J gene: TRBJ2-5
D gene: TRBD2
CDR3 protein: CASSRGLAGQETQYF
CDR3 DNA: TGTGCCAGCAGCCGGGGACTAGCGGGGCAAGAGACCCAGTACTTC

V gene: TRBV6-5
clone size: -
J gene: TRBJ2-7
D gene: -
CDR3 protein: CASSLSGPYEQYF
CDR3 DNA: TGTGCCAGCAGTTTATCAGGGCCGTACGAGCAGTACTTC

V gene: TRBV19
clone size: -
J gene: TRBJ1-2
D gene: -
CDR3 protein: CASSISGRTAFDSYTF
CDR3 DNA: TGTGCCAGTAGTATATCAGGAAGGACAGCTTTTGATAGCTACACCTTC

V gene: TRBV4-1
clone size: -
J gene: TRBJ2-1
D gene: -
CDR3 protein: CASSPGQVGNEQFF
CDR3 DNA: TGCGCCAGCAGCCCCGGCCAGGTTGGGAATGAGCAGTTCTTC

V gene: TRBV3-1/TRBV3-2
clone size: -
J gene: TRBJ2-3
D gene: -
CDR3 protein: CASSQDPGTDTQYF
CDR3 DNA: TGTGCCAGCAGCCAAGATCCGGGTACAGATACGCAGTATTTT

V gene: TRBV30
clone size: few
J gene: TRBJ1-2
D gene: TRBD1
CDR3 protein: CAWSLTGNGYTF
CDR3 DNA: TGTGCCTGGAGCCTGACAGGGAATGGCTACACCTTC

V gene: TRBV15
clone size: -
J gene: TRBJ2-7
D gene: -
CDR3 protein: CATSKTTGTSYEQYF
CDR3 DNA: TGTGCCACCAGCAAAACGACCGGGACATCGTACGAGCAGTACTTC

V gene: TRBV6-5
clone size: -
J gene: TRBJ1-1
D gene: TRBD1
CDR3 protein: CASRKRQGENTEAFF
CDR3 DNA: TGTGCCAGCAGGAAAAGACAGGGAGAGAACACTGAAGCTTTCTTT

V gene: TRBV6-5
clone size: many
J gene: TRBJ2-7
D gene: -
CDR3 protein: CASMVQEGSSYEQYF
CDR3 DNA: TGTGCCAGCATGGTTCAGGAAGGAAGCTCCTACGAGCAGTACTTC

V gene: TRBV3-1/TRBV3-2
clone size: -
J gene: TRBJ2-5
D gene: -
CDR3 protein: CASSQDARDTQYF
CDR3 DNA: TGTGCCAGCAGCCAAGATGCCAGGGATACCCAGTACTTC

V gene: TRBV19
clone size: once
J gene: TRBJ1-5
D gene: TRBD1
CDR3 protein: CASSSIRTGKDQPQHF
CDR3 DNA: TGTGCCAGTAGTTCCATTCGGACAGGGAAGGATCAGCCCCAGCATTTT

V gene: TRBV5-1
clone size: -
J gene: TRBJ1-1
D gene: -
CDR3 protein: CASSWTMNTEAFF
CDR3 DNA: TGCGCCAGCAGCTGGACAATGAACACTGAAGCTTTCTTT

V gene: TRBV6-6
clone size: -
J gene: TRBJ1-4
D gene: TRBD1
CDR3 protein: CASSYQTGTNEKLFF
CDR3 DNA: TGTGCCAGCAGTTACCAGACAGGGACTAATGAAAAACTGTTTTTT

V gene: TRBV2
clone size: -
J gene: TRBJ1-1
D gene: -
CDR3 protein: CASSFDRLNTEAFF
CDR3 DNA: TGTGCCAGCAGTTTTGACAGGCTGAACACTGAAGCTTTCTTT

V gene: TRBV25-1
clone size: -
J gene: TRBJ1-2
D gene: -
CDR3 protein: CASSEGRRGYTF
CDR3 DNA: TGTGCCAGCAGTGAAGGTCGGAGGGGCTACACCTTC

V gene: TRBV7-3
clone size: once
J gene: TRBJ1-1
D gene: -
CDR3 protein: CASRRANTEAFF
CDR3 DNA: TGTGCCAGCAGGCGGGCAAACACTGAAGCTTTCTTT

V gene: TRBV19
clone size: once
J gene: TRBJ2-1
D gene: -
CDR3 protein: CASSFRAAAFNEQFF
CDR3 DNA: TGTGCCAGTAGTTTCAGAGCGGCCGCTTTTAATGAGCAGTTCTTC

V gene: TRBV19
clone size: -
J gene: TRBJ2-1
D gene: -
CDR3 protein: CASSIVLNNEQFF
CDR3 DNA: TGTGCCAGTAGTATAGTTCTAAACAATGAGCAGTTCTTC

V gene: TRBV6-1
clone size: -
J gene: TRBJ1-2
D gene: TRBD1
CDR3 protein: CASRTGDDGYTF
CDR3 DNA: TGTGCCAGCAGGACAGGGGACGACGGCTACACCTTC

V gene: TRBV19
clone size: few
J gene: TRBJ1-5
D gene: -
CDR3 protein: CASSIWGGQPQHF
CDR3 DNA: TGTGCCAGTAGTATTTGGGGCGGTCAGCCCCAGCATTTT

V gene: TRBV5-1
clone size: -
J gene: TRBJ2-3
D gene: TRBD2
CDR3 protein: CASSLGGSDTDTQYF
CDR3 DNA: TGCGCCAGCAGCTTAGGCGGGAGCGACACAGATACGCAGTATTTT

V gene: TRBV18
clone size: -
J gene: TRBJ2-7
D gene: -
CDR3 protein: CASSLTRDYEQYF
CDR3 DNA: TGTGCCAGCTCACTGACCCGGGACTACGAGCAGTACTTC

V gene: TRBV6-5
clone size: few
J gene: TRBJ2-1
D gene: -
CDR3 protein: CATELDGEQFF
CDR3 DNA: TGTGCCACCGAACTAGATGGAGAGCAGTTCTTC

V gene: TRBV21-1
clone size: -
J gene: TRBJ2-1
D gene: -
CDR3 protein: CASSKESGTTGTQGEQFF
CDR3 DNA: TGTGCCAGCAGCAAGGAAAGCGGGACAACGGGGACTCAAGGTGAGCAGTTCTTC

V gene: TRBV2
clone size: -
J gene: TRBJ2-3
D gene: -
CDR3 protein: CASTGAIDRQEDTQYF
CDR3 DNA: TGTGCCAGCACTGGGGCAATCGACCGCCAGGAGGATACGCAGTATTTT

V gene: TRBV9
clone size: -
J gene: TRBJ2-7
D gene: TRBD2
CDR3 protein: CASSVAGGIRDEQYF
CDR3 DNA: TGTGCCAGCAGCGTAGCCGGGGGGATTAGGGACGAGCAGTACTTC

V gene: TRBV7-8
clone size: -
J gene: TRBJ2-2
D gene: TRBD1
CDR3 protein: CASSPETGGDTGELFF
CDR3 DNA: TGTGCCAGCAGCCCAGAGACAGGGGGTGACACCGGGGAGCTGTTTTTT

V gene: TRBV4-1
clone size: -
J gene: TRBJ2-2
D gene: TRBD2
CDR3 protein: CASSRGLAGVAGELFF
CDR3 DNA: TGCGCCAGCAGCCGGGGACTAGCGGGAGTTGCCGGGGAGCTGTTTTTT

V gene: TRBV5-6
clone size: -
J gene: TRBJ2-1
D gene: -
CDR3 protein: CASSFWGGNNEQFF
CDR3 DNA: TGTGCCAGCAGCTTCTGGGGCGGGAACAATGAGCAGTTCTTC

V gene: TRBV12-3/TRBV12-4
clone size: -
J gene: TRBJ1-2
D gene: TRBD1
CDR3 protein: CASSLPQGRYTF
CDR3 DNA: TGTGCCAGCAGCCTCCCACAGGGGCGCTACACCTTC

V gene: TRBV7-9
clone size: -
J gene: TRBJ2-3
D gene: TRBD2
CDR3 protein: CASSQTSGRTDTQYF
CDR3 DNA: TGTGCCAGCAGCCAAACTAGCGGGAGAACAGATACGCAGTATTTT

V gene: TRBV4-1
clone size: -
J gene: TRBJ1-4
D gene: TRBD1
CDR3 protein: CASSPGQGDEKLFF
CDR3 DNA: TGCGCCAGCAGCCCAGGACAGGGGGACGAAAAACTGTTTTTT

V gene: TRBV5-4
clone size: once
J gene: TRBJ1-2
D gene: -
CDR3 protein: CASSLPTGPVYGYTF
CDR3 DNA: TGTGCCAGCAGCTTACCGACAGGCCCTGTTTATGGCTACACCTTC

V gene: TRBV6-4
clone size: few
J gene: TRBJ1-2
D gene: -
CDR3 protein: CASRHPWGGYTF
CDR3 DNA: TGTGCCAGCAGACATCCGTGGGGCGGCTACACCTTC

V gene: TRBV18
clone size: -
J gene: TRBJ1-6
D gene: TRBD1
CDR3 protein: CASSRSTGSENSPLHF
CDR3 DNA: TGTGCCAGCTCCCGATCGACAGGGTCCGAGAATTCACCCCTCCACTTT

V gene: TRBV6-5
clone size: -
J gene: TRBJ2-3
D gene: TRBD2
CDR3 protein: CASSKGLFTDTQYF
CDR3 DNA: TGTGCCAGCAGCAAGGGACTATTCACAGATACGCAGTATTTT

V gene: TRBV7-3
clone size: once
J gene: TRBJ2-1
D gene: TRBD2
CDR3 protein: CASSSALLAGVPNEQFF
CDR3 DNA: TGTGCCAGCAGCTCGGCCCTACTAGCGGGAGTCCCGAATGAGCAGTTCTTC

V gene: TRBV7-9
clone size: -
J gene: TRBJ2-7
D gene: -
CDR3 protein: CASSLLILGSSYEQYF
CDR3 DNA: TGTGCCAGCAGCTTGTTGATCTTAGGGAGCTCCTACGAGCAGTACTTC

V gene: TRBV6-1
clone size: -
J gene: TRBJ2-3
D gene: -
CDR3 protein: CASSEQNSRTSTDTQYF
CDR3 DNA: TGTGCCAGCAGTGAGCAAAACAGCCGTACTAGCACAGATACGCAGTATTTT

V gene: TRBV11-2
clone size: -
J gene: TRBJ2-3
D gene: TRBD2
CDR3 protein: CASSSYRLAGGTTDTQYF
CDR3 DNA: TGTGCCAGCAGCTCCTACCGACTAGCGGGAGGGACCACAGATACGCAGTATTTT

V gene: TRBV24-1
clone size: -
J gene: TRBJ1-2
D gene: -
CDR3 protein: CATSVSSGGYGYTF
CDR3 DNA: TGTGCCACCAGTGTGAGCTCCGGGGGCTATGGCTACACCTTC

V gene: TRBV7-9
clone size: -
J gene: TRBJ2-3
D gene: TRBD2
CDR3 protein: CASSSRLAASTDTQYF
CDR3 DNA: TGTGCCAGCAGCTCAAGACTAGCGGCTAGCACAGATACGCAGTATTTT

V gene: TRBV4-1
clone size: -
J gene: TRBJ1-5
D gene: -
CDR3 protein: CASSSIGGVNQPQHF
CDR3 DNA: TGCGCCAGCAGCTCAATCGGGGGAGTCAATCAGCCCCAGCATTTT

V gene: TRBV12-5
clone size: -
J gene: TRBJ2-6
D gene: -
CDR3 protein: CASGFAGPGANVLTF
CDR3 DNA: TGTGCTAGTGGTTTCGCGGGACCTGGGGCCAACGTCCTGACTTTC

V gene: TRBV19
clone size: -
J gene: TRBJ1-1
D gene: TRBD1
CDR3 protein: CASSPQRGTGGMNTEAFF
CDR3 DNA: TGTGCCAGTAGTCCTCAGAGGGGGACAGGGGGCATGAACACTGAAGCTTTCTTT

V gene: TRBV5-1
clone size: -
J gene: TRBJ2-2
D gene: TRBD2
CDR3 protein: CASKLGVAGNTGELFF
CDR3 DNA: TGCGCCAGCAAGTTGGGGGTAGCGGGAAACACCGGGGAGCTGTTTTTT

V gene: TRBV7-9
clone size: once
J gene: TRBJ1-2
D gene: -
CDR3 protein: CASSSTGIGGYTF
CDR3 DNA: TGTGCCAGCAGCTCTACAGGGATAGGGGGCTACACCTTC

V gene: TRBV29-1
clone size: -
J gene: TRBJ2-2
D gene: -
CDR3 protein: CSVEYRTGELFF
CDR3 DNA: TGCAGCGTTGAATATCGTACCGGGGAGCTGTTTTTT

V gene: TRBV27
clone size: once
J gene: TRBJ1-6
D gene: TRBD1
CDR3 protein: CASRPDRVTNSPLHF
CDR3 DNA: TGTGCCAGCAGACCGGACAGGGTGACTAATTCACCCCTCCACTTT

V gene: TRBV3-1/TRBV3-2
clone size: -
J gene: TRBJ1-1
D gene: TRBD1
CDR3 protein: CASRQQGLTEAFF
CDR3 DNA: TGTGCCAGCAGACAACAGGGGTTAACTGAAGCTTTCTTT

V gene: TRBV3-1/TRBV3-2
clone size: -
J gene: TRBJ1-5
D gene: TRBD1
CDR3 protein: CASSQDGVRGNQPQHF
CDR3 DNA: TGTGCCAGCAGCCAAGATGGGGTCAGGGGGAATCAGCCCCAGCATTTT

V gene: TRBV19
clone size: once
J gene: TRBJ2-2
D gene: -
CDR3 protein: CASSIYPRTGELFF
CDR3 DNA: TGTGCCAGTAGTATCTATCCCCGCACCGGGGAGCTGTTTTTT

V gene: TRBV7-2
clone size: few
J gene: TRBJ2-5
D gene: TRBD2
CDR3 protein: CASRIKRERTQETQYF
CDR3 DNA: TGTGCCAGCAGGATTAAGCGGGAGCGAACCCAAGAGACCCAGTACTTC

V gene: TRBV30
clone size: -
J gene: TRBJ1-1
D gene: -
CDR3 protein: CAWSVRGGTEAFF
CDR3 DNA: TGTGCCTGGAGTGTACGGGGGGGGACTGAAGCTTTCTTT

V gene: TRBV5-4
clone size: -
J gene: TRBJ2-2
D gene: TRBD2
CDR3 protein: CASSLMTSGTGELFF
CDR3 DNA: TGTGCCAGCAGCTTGATGACTAGCGGGACCGGGGAGCTGTTTTTT

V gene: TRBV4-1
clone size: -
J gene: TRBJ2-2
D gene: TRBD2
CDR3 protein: CASSRTSFTGELFF
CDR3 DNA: TGCGCCAGCAGCCGGACTAGCTTCACCGGGGAGCTGTTTTTT